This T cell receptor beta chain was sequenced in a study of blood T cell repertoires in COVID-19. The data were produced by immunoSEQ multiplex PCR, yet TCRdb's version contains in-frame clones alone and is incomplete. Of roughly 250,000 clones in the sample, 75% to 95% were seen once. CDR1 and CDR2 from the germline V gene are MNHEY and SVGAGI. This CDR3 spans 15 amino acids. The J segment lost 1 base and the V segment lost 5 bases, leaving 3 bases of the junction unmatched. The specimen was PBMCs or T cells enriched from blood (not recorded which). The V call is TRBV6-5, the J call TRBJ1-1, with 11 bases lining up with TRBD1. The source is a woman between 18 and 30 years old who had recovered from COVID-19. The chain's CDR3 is CASSQDRGRNTEAFF. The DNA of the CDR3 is TGTGCCAGCAGTCAGGACAGGGGGCGGAACACTGAAGCTTTCTTT.